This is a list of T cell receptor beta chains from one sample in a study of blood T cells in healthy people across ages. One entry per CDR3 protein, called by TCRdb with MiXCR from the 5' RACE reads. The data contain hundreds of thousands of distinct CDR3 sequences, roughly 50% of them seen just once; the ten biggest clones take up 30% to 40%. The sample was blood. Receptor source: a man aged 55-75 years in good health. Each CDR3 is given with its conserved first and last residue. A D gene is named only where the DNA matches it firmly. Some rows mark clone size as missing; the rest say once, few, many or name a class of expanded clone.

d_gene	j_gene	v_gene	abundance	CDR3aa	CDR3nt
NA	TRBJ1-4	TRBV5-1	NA	CASSSPPGTPATNEKLFF	TGCGCCAGCAGCTCCCCGCCCGGGACGCCAGCAACTAATGAAAAACTGTTTTTT
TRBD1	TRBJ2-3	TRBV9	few	CASSHRGSTDTQYF	TGTGCCAGCAGCCACAGGGGTTCCACGGATACGCAGTATTTT
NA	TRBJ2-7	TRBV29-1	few	CSVDRGGYEQYF	TGCAGCGTTGACCGGGGTGGCTACGAGCAGTACTTC
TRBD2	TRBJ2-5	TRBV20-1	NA	CSAALAGAPYNEQYF	TGCAGTGCTGCCTTAGCGGGGGCCCCCTACAATGAGCAGTACTTC
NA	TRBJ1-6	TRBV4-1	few	CASSQEGRDNSPLHF	TGCGCCAGCAGCCAAGAAGGGCGGGATAATTCACCCCTCCACTTT
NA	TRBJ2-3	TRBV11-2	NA	CASSLDGAFGDTQYF	TGTGCCAGCAGCTTAGACGGGGCCTTTGGAGATACGCAGTATTTT
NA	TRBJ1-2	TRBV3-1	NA	CASSQAAGREGYTF	TGTGCCAGCAGCCAAGCGGCTGGCCGGGAGGGCTACACCTTC
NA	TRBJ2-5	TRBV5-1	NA	CASSKSRQVQETQYF	TGCGCCAGCAGCAAAAGTCGACAGGTTCAAGAGACCCAGTACTTC
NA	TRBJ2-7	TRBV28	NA	CASHYPESSYEQYF	TGTGCCAGCCATTACCCAGAGAGCTCCTACGAGCAGTACTTC
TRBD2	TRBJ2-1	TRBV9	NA	CASSAAGTISYEQFF	TGTGCCAGCAGCGCCGCCGGGACTATATCCTATGAGCAGTTCTTC
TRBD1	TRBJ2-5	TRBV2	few	CASRDRDRVQETQYF	TGTGCCAGCAGGGATAGGGACAGAGTTCAAGAGACCCAGTACTTC
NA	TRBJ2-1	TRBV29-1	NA	CSVGLGYNEQFF	TGCAGCGTTGGGTTAGGATACAATGAGCAGTTCTTC
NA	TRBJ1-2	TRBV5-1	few	CASSLDSGRGYTF	TGCGCCAGCAGCTTGGATTCGGGGCGAGGCTACACCTTC
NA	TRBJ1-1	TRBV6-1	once	CASSARDLNTEAFF	TGTGCCAGCAGTGCCCGGGACCTGAACACTGAAGCTTTCTTT
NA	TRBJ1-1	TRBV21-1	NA	CASSKLIMGVRESAGNTEAFF	TGTGCCAGCAGCAAGTTGATAATGGGGGTCAGGGAGTCGGCGGGGAACACTGAAGCTTTCTTT
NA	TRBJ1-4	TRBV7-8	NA	CASSLRAVSNEKLFF	TGTGCCAGCAGCTTACGGGCGGTCTCTAATGAAAAACTGTTTTTT
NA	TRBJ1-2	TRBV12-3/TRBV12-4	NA	CASTIGTVYGYTF	TGTGCCAGCACCATCGGGACGGTGTATGGCTACACCTTC
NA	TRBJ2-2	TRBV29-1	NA	CSVGGQMNTGELFF	TGCAGCGTTGGGGGACAAATGAACACCGGGGAGCTGTTTTTT
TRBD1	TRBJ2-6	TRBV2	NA	CASGTTGVSGANVLTF	TGTGCCAGCGGAACGACAGGGGTCTCTGGGGCCAACGTCCTGACTTTC
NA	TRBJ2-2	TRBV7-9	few	CASKAGQNTGELFF	TGTGCCAGCAAGGCAGGGCAGAACACCGGGGAGCTGTTTTTT
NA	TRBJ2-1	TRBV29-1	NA	CSAEGSRGGQQFF	TGCAGCGCCGAAGGCTCTCGCGGGGGCCAGCAGTTCTTC
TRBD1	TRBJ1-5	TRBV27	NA	CASGPLFDRENQPQHF	TGTGCCAGCGGGCCCCTTTTCGACAGGGAAAATCAGCCCCAGCATTTT
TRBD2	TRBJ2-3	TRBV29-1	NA	CSVGTSDLDTQYF	TGCAGCGTGGGGACTAGCGACCTAGATACGCAGTATTTT
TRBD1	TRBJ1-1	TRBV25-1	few	CASSETGGQGTNEAFF	TGTGCCAGCAGTGAAACCGGGGGACAGGGGACAAATGAAGCTTTCTTT
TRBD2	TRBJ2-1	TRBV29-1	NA	CSVDKTSGVGNEQFF	TGCAGCGTAGACAAGACTAGCGGGGTCGGCAATGAGCAGTTCTTC
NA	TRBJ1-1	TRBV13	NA	CASSFARDTEAFF	TGTGCCAGCAGCTTCGCCCGGGACACTGAAGCTTTCTTT
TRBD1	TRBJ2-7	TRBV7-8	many	CASSPLLGQGLYEQYF	TGTGCCAGCAGTCCCCTCCTGGGACAGGGGCTCTACGAGCAGTACTTC
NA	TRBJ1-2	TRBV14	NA	CASSRDTRVIYGYTF	TGTGCCAGCAGCCGAGATACAAGGGTCATCTATGGCTACACCTTC
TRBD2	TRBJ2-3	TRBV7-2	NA	CASSRGGGPSTDTQYF	TGTGCCAGCAGCCGGGGCGGGGGTCCAAGCACAGATACGCAGTATTTT
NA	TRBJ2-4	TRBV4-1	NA	CASSQEAGGGKNIQYF	TGCGCCAGCAGCCAAGAAGCAGGGGGGGGCAAAAACATTCAGTACTTC
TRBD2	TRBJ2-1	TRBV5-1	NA	CASSFPGLAGNNEQFF	TGCGCCAGCAGCTTCCCGGGACTAGCGGGGAACAATGAGCAGTTCTTC
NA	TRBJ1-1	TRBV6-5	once	CASRHGENEAFF	TGTGCCAGCAGGCATGGGGAAAATGAAGCTTTCTTT
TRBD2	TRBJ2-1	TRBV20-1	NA	CSAGDAGTSGGAAVSEQFF	TGCAGTGCTGGGGACGCCGGGACTAGCGGGGGGGCCGCAGTCAGTGAGCAGTTCTTC
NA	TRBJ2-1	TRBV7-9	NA	CASRLGRNSYNEQFF	TGTGCCAGCAGGTTGGGCCGAAACTCCTACAATGAGCAGTTCTTC
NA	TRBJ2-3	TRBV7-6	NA	CASSLEGDLSTDTQYF	TGTGCCAGCAGCTTAGAGGGGGACTTAAGCACAGATACGCAGTATTTT
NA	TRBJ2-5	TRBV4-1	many	CASSQATRTEETQYF	TGCGCCAGCAGCCAAGCCACCCGGACAGAAGAGACCCAGTACTTC
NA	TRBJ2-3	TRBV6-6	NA	CASRRETTDTQYF	TGTGCCAGCAGGAGAGAGACCACAGATACGCAGTATTTT
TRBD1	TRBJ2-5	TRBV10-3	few	CAIRGQQGETQYF	TGTGCCATCAGGGGGCAACAGGGGGAGACCCAGTACTTC
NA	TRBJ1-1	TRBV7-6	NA	CASSLGDWVGGTEAFF	TGTGCCAGCAGCTTAGGAGATTGGGTCGGGGGCACTGAAGCTTTCTTT
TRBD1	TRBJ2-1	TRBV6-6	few	CASSYRGQGSNEQFF	TGTGCCAGCAGTTACAGGGGACAGGGAAGCAATGAGCAGTTCTTC
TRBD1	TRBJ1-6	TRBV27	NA	CASRGMDRSYNSPLHF	TGTGCCAGCAGGGGAATGGACAGGTCTTATAATTCACCCCTCCACTTT
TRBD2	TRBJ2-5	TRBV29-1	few	CSVSGGQETQYF	TGCAGCGTGAGCGGGGGGCAAGAGACCCAGTACTTC
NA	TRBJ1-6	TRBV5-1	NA	CASSRGVRNSPLHF	TGCGCCAGCAGCCGGGGGGTGAGGAATTCACCCCTCCACTTT
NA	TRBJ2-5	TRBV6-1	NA	CASSESQAGKETQYF	TGTGCCAGCAGTGAATCCCAGGCGGGGAAAGAGACCCAGTACTTC
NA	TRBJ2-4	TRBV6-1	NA	CASRGLGTPGPDIQYF	TGTGCCAGCAGAGGCCTCGGGACTCCAGGGCCGGACATTCAGTACTTC
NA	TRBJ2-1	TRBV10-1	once	CASSDTDGSSYNEQFF	TGCGCCAGCAGTGATACGGACGGGAGCTCCTACAATGAGCAGTTCTTC
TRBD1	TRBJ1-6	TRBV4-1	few	CASSQGGQGSNSPLHF	TGCGCCAGCAGCCAAGGCGGACAGGGAAGCAATTCACCCCTCCACTTT
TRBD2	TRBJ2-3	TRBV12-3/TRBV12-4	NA	CASGVGGVGTDTQYF	TGTGCCAGCGGGGTCGGGGGGGTGGGCACAGATACGCAGTATTTT
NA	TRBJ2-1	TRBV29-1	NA	CSVEDRDLGDSYNEQFF	TGCAGCGTTGAAGATCGCGATTTGGGGGACTCGTACAATGAGCAGTTCTTC
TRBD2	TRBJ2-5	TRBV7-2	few	CASSSTLAGEETQYF	TGTGCCAGCAGCTCGACCCTAGCGGGGGAAGAGACCCAGTACTTC
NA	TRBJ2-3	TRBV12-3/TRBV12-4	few	CASSTGRMGNTQYF	TGTGCCAGCAGCACCGGGCGGATGGGGAATACGCAGTATTTT
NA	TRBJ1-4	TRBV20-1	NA	CSARDAQGTNEKLFF	TGCAGTGCTAGAGATGCACAGGGAACTAATGAAAAACTGTTTTTT
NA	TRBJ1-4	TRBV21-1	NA	CASSKAERGRTNEKLFF	TGTGCCAGCAGCAAAGCGGAAAGGGGTAGGACTAATGAAAAACTGTTTTTT
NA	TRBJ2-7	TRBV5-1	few	CASSLQSNGEQYF	TGCGCCAGCAGCTTGCAGTCCAACGGCGAGCAGTACTTC
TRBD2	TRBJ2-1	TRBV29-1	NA	CSARGTYNEQFF	TGCAGCGCGCGGGGGACTTACAATGAGCAGTTCTTC
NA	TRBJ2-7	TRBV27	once	CASGGPAEQYF	TGTGCCAGCGGGGGACCAGCGGAGCAGTACTTC
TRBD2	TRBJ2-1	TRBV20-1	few	CSATSLAGYNEQFF	TGCAGTGCTACTTCCCTAGCGGGGTACAATGAGCAGTTCTTC
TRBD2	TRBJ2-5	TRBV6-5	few	CASSWQGGETQYF	TGTGCCAGCAGTTGGCAGGGAGGGGAGACCCAGTACTTC